The rows below give T cell receptor beta chains drawn from one sample of a study of OX40 agonist ivuxolimab in advanced cancers. Assay used: immunoSEQ multiplex PCR; TCRdb lists only in-frame clones, some missing. This sample carries 25,000 to 35,000 clones, 70% to 90% of them seen once, and the ten largest clones take 31%. This specimen consisted of CD4+ or CD8+ T cells sorted from blood, obtained in a trial of the OX40 agonist ivuxolimab. The source is an adult with an advanced solid tumor such as melanoma, head and neck, liver or kidney cancer. CDR3s include the opening cysteine and the closing phenylalanine or tryptophan. The D gene is left open where the match is weak. The size of a clone is reported for some rows only, either as once, few or many, or as a class for expanded clones.

CDR3 DNA: TGTGCCAGCAGCTCAGACAGGGATGTTGAAAAACTGTTTTTT; CDR3 protein: CASSSDRDVEKLFF; clone size: -; D gene: TRBD1; J gene: TRBJ1-4; V gene: TRBV7-2
CDR3 DNA: TGTGCCAGCAGCTTTTCAGGGGAATACGAGCAGTACTTC; CDR3 protein: CASSFSGEYEQYF; clone size: -; D gene: -; J gene: TRBJ2-7; V gene: TRBV7-9
CDR3 DNA: TGTGCCACCAGCAGAGAGGGGACATACAACGAAAAACTGTTTTTT; CDR3 protein: CATSREGTYNEKLFF; clone size: -; D gene: -; J gene: TRBJ1-4; V gene: TRBV15
CDR3 DNA: TGTGCCAGCAGTTACTCGCGGACGGCCTCCTACGAGCAGTACTTC; CDR3 protein: CASSYSRTASYEQYF; clone size: -; D gene: -; J gene: TRBJ2-7; V gene: TRBV6-5
CDR3 DNA: TGTGCCAGCAGTAAGCCCCTGGGCAGGCCGGACGAGCAGTACTTC; CDR3 protein: CASSKPLGRPDEQYF; clone size: -; D gene: -; J gene: TRBJ2-7; V gene: TRBV5-4
CDR3 DNA: TGTGCCAGTAGTTTCCTTCTGACAGGGAAGCCCCAGCATTTT; CDR3 protein: CASSFLLTGKPQHF; clone size: -; D gene: TRBD1; J gene: TRBJ1-5; V gene: TRBV19
CDR3 DNA: TGTGCCAGCAGCTTGAACCGAATTAGCTCTGGGGCCAACGTCCTGACTTTC; CDR3 protein: CASSLNRISSGANVLTF; clone size: -; D gene: -; J gene: TRBJ2-6; V gene: TRBV7-2
CDR3 DNA: TGTGCCATCAGTGAGTCGACGACTAGCGGGGGCCGGGAGCAGTTCTTC; CDR3 protein: CAISESTTSGGREQFF; clone size: -; D gene: TRBD2; J gene: TRBJ2-1; V gene: TRBV10-3
CDR3 DNA: TGTGCCAGCAGCTTATGGAGAGAACGAAGAGCGGGAGACAAAAACATTCAGTACTTC; CDR3 protein: CASSLWRERRAGDKNIQYF; clone size: once; D gene: TRBD2; J gene: TRBJ2-4; V gene: TRBV7-9
CDR3 DNA: TGTGCCAGCAGCGTAGCGGACCCGACCGGGGAGCTGTTTTTT; CDR3 protein: CASSVADPTGELFF; clone size: -; D gene: -; J gene: TRBJ2-2; V gene: TRBV9
CDR3 DNA: TGTGCCAGCAGCCGCCCGGGACTTTACTACAATGAGCAGTTCTTC; CDR3 protein: CASSRPGLYYNEQFF; clone size: -; D gene: -; J gene: TRBJ2-1; V gene: TRBV7-9
CDR3 DNA: TGTGCCAGCCAGACTAGCGGGCCAGATACGCAGTATTTT; CDR3 protein: CASQTSGPDTQYF; clone size: -; D gene: TRBD2; J gene: TRBJ2-3; V gene: TRBV2